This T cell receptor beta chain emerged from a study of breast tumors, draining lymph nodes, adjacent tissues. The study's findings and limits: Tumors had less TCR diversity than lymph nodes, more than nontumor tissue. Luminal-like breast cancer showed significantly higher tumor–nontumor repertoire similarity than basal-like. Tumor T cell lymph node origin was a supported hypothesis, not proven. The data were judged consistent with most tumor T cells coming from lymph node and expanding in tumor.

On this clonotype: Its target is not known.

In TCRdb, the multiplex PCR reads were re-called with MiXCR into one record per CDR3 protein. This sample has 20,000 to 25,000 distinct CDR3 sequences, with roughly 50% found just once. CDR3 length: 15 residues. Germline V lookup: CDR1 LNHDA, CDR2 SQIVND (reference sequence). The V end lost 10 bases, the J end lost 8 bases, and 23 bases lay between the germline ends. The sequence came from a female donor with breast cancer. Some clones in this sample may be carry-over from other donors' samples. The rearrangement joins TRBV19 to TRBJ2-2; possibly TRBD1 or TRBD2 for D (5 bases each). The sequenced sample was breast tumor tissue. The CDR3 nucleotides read TGTGCCACTGCGACCGGGGCGGTAGGGCCGGGGGAGCTGTTTTTT. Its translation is CATATGAVGPGELFF.